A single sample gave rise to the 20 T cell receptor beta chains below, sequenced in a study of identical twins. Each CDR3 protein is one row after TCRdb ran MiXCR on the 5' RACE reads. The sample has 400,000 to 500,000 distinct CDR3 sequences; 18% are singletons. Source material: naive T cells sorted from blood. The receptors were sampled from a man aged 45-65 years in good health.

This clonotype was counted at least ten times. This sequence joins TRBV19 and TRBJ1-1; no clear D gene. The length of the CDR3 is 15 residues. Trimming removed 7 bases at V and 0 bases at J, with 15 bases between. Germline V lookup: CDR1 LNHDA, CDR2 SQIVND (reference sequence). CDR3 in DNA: TGTGCCAGTACCCCGAGCAGAATATTGAACACTGAAGCTTTCTTT. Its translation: CASTPSRILNTEAFF.

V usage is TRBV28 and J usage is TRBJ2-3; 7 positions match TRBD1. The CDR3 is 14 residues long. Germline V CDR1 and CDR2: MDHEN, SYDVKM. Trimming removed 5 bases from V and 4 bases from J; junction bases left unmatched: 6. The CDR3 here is CASSTLDRADTQYF. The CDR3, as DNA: TGTGCCAGCAGTACCCTAGACAGGGCAGATACGCAGTATTTT.

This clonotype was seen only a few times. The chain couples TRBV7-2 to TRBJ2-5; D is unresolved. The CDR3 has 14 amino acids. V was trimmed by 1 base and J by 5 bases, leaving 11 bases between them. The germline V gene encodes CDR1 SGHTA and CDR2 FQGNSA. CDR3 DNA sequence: TGTGCCAGCAGCTTAGTTCCGATCCGGGAGACCCAGTACTTC. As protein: CASSLVPIRETQYF.

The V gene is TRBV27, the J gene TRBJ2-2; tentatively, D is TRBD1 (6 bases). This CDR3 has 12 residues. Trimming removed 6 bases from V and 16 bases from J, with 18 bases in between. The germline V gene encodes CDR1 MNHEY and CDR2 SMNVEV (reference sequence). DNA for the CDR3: TGTGCCAGCAGCCCCTCAGAGGGGGAATGGTTTTTT. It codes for CASSPSEGEWFF.

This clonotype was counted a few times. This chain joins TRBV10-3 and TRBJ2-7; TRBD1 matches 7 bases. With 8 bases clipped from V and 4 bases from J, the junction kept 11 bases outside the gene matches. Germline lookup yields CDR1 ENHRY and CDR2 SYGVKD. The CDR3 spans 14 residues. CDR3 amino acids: CAIGIPGQLYEQYF. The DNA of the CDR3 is TGTGCCATCGGAATACCGGGACAGCTATACGAGCAGTACTTC.

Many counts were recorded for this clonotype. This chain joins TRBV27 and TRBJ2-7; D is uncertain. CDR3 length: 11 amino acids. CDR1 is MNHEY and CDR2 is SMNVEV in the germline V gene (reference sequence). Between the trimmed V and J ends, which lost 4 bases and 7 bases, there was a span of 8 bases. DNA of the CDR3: TGTGCCAGCAGTTCTTTGTTTGAGCAGTACTTC. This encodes CASSSLFEQYF.

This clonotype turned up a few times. DNA of the CDR3: TGCAGTACCTCATCCCCCCTAGCGCAAGAGACCCAGTACTTC. Translating gives CSTSSPLAQETQYF. This chain joins TRBV20-1 and TRBJ2-5, with D possibly being TRBD2 (6 bases). V was trimmed by 8 bases and J by 2 bases, leaving 18 bases between them. Germline V lookup: CDR1 DFQATT, CDR2 SNEGSKA (reference sequence). The CDR3 covers 14 residues.

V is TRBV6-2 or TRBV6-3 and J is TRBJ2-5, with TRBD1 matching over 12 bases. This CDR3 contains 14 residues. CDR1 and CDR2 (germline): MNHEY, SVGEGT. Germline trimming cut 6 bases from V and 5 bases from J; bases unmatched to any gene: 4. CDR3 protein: CASRGQGARETQYF. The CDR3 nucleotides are TGTGCCAGCAGGGGACAGGGGGCACGGGAGACCCAGTACTTC.

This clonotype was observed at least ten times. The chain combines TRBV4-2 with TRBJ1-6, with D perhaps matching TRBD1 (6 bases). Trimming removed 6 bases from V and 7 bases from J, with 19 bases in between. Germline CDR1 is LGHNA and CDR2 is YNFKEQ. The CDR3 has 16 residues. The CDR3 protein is CASSKTEQGGNSPLHF. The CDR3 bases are TGTGCCAGCAGTAAGACGGAACAGGGAGGGAATTCACCCCTCCACTTT.

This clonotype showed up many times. This chain's CDR3 is CASSSGQGGTGELFF. In nucleotides, the CDR3 is TGCGCCAGCAGCTCGGGACAGGGGGGTACCGGGGAGCTGTTTTTT. The chain recombines TRBV5-1 with TRBJ2-2; TRBD1 matches 11 bases. The CDR3 is 15 amino acids. The junction had 3 bases not matched to a gene; V was cut back by 3 bases and J by 5 bases. The germline V gene has CDR1 SGHRS and CDR2 YFSETQ.

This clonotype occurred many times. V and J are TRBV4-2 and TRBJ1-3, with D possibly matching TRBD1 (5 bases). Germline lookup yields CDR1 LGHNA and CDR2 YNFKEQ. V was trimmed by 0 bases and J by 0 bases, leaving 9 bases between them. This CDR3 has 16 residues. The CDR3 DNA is TGTGCCAGCAGCCAAGAGACGGGGGGCTCTGGAAACACCATATATTTT. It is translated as CASSQETGGSGNTIYF.

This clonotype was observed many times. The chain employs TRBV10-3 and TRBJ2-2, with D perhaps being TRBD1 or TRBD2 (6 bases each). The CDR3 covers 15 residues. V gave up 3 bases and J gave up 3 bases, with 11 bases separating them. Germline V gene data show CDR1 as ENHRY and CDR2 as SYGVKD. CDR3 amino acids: CAISEWGADTGELFF. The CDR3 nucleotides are TGTGCCATCAGTGAATGGGGGGCGGACACCGGGGAGCTGTTTTTT.

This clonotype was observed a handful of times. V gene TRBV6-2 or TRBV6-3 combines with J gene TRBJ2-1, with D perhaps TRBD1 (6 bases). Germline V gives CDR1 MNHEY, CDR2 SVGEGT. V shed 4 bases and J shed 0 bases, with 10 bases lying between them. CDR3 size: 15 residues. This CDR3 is CASSSVDSSYNEQFF. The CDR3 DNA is TGTGCCAGCAGTTCCGTGGACAGCTCCTACAATGAGCAGTTCTTC.

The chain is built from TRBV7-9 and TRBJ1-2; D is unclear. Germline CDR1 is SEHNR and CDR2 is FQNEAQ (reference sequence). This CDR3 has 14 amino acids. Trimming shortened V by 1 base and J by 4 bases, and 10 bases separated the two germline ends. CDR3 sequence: CASSLGEFAYGYTF. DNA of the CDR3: TGTGCCAGCAGCTTAGGAGAATTCGCCTATGGCTACACCTTC.

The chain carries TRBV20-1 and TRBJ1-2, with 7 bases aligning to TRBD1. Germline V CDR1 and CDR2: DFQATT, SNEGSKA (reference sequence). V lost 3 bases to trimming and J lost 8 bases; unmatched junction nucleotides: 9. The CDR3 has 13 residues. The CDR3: CSASRGTGDGYTF. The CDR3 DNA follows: TGCAGTGCTAGTCGGGGTACAGGGGACGGCTACACCTTC.

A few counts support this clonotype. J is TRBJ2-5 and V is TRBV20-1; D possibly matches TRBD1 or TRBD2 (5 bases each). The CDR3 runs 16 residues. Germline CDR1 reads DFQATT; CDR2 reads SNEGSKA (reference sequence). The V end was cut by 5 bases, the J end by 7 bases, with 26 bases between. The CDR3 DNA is TGCAGTGCTGACTCGACCCGGGACCCTCGGATTGGGACCCAGTACTTC. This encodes CSADSTRDPRIGTQYF.

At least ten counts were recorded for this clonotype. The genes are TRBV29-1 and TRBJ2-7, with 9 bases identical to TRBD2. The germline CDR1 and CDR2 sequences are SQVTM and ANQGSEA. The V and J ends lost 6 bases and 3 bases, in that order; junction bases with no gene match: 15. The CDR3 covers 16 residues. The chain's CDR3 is CSVAGASGNVNYEQYF. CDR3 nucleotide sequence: TGCAGCGTCGCGGGGGCTAGCGGGAACGTAAACTACGAGCAGTACTTC.

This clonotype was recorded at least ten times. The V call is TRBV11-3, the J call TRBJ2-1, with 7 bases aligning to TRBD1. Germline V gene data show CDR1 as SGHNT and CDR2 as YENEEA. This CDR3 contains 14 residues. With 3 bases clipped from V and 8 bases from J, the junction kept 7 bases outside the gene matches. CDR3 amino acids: CASSFRGQGDEQFF. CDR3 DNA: TGTGCCAGCAGCTTTAGGGGGCAAGGGGATGAGCAGTTCTTC.

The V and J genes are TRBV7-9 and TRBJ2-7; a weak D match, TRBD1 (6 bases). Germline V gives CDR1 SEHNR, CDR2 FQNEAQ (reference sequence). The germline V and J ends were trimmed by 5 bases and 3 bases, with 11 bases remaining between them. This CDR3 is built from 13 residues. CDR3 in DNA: TGTGCCAGCAGCCCCCCAGGGGACTACGAGCAGTACTTC. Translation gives CASSPPGDYEQYF. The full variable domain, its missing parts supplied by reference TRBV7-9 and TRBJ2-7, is DTGVSQNPRHKITKRGQNVTFRCDPISEHNRLYWYRQTLGQGPEFLTYFQNEAQLEKSRLLSDRFSAERPKGSFSTLEIQRTEQGDSAMYLCASSPPGDYEQYFGPGTRLTVT.

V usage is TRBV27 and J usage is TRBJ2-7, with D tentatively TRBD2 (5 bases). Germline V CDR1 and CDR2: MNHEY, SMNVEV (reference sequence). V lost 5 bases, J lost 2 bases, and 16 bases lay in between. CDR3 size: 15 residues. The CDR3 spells CASSPSGGLTYEQYF. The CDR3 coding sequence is TGTGCCAGCAGTCCCTCCGGCGGGCTAACCTACGAGCAGTACTTC.